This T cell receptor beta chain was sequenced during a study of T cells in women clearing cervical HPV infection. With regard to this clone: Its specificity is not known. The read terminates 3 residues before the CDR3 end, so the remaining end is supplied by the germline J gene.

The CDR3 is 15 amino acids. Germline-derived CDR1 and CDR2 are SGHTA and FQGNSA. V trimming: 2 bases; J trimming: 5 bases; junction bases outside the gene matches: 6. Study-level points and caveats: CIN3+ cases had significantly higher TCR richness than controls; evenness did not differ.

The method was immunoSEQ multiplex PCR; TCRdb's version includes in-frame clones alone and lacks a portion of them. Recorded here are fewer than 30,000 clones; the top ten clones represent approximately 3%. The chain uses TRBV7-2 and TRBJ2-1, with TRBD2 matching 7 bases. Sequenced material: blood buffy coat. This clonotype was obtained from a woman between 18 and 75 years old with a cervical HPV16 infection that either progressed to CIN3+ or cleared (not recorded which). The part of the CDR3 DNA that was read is TGTGCCAGCAGCTTAACTAGCGTCCGCGACAATGAG. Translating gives CASSLTSVRDNE. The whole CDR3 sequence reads CASSLTSVRDNEQFF.